Shown below are 5 T cell receptor beta chains from a single sample sequenced in a study of T cell responses to AZD1222 COVID-19 vaccine. Assay: immunoSEQ multiplex PCR; the TCRdb copy retains only in-frame clones and omits some. The sample gives about 140,000 clones, approximately 93% of which show up once; 12% is in the top ten. The sequences come from peripheral blood, collected after recovery from COVID-19. All receptors come from an adult who had recovered from COVID-19.

J is TRBJ2-3 and V is TRBV10-3; 7 bases agree with TRBD1. The CDR3 loop spans 16 amino acids. With 4 bases clipped from V and 4 bases from J, the junction kept 11 bases outside the gene matches. Germline V lookup: CDR1 ENHRY, CDR2 SYGVKD. CDR3 sequence reads: CAISVSGGMLADTQYF. CDR3 DNA: TGTGCCATCAGTGTGTCAGGGGGAATGTTGGCAGATACGCAGTATTTT.

This clone was observed a single time. The chain carries TRBV4-2 and TRBJ2-2; 7 bases match TRBD2. The CDR3 contains 17 residues. CDR1 LGHNA and CDR2 YNFKEQ come from the germline V gene. Trimming at V came to 4 bases and at J to 2 bases, leaving 10 bases not matched to a gene. CDR3 region: CASSPGHGRPNTGELFF. The CDR3 DNA follows: TGTGCCAGCAGCCCCGGGCACGGGAGGCCAAACACCGGGGAGCTGTTTTTT.

The chain uses TRBV5-1 and TRBJ1-1; tentatively, D is TRBD1 (5 bases). Germline V CDR1 and CDR2: SGHRS, YFSETQ. The CDR3 loop spans 15 amino acids. V gave up 3 bases and J gave up 5 bases, with 17 bases separating them. The CDR3 nucleotides are TGCGCCAGCAGCTGGAGGCCCTCCGGGGCGACTGAAGCTTTCTTT. Its translation: CASSWRPSGATEAFF.

The V and J genes are TRBV18 and TRBJ2-2; 10 bases fit TRBD1. V dropped 6 bases and J dropped 5; count of bases not matched to a gene: 9. Germline V gives CDR1 KGHSH, CDR2 LQKENI. The CDR3 has 16 amino acids. The CDR3 nucleotides read TGTGCCAGCTCCCTAGACAGGGGGCGCGGAACCGGGGAGCTGTTTTTT. Amino acids: CASSLDRGRGTGELFF.

This rearrangement joins TRBV5-6 to TRBJ1-4, with 8 bases matching TRBD1. The CDR3 sequence is 14 residues long. The germline V gene has CDR1 SGHDT and CDR2 YYEEEE. The V and J ends lost 4 bases and 5 bases, in that order; junction bases with no gene match: 4. The CDR3 spells CASSRTGRNEKLFF. CDR3 in DNA: TGTGCCAGCAGCCGGACAGGGAGGAATGAAAAACTGTTTTTT.